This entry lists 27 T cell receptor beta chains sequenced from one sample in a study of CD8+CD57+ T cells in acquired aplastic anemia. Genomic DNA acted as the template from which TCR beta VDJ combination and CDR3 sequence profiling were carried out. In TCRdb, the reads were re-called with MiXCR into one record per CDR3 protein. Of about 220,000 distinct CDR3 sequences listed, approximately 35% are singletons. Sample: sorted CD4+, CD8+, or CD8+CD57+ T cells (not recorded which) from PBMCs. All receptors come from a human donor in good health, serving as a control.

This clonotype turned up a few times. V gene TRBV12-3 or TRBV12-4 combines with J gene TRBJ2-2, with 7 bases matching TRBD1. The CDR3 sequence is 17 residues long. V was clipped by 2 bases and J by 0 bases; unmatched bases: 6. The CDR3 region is CASSLPSDRANTGELFF. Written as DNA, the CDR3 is TGTGCCAGCAGTTTACCCTCAGACAGGGCGAACACCGGGGAGCTGTTTTTT.

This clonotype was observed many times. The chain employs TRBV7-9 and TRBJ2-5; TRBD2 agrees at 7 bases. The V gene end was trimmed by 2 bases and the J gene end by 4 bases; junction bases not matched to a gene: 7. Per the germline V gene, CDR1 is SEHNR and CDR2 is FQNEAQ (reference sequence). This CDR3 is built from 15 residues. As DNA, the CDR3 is TGTGCCAGCAGCTTAAGGTGGGGGGGAGTAGAGACCCAGTACTTC. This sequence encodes CASSLRWGGVETQYF.

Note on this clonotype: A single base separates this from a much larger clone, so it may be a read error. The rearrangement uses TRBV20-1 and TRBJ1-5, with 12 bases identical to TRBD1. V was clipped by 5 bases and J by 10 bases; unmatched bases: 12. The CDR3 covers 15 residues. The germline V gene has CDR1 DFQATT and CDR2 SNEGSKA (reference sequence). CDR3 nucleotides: TGCAGTGCTGAGAGACCGGGACAGGGGGCTCAACCCCAGCATTTT. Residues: CSAERPGQGAQPQHF.

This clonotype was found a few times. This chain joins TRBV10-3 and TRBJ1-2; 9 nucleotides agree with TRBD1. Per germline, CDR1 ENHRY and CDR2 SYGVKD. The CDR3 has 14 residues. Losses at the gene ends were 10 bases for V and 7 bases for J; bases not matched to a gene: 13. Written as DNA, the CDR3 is TGTGCCAGCAGGGAAAGGGACAGGGCGTCTGGCTACACCTTC. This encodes CASRERDRASGYTF.

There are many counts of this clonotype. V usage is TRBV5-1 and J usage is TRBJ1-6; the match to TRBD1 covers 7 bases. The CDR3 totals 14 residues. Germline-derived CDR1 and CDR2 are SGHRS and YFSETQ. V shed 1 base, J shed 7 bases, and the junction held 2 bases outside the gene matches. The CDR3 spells CASSLTGDNSPLHF. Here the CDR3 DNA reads TGCGCCAGCAGCTTGACAGGGGACAATTCACCCCTCCACTTT.

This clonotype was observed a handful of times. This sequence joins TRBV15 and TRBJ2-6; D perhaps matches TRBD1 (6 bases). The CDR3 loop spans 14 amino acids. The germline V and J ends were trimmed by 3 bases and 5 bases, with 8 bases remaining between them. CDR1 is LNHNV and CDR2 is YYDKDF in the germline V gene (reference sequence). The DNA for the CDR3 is TGTGCCACCAGCAGTGGGGACAGGGCCAACGTCCTGACTTTC. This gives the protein CATSSGDRANVLTF. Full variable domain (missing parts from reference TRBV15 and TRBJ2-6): DAMVIQNPRYQVTQFGKPVTLSCSQTLNHNVMYWYQQKSSQAPKLLFHYYDKDFNNEADTPDNFQSRRPNTSFCFLDIRSPGLGDTAMYLCATSSGDRANVLTFGAGSRLTVL.

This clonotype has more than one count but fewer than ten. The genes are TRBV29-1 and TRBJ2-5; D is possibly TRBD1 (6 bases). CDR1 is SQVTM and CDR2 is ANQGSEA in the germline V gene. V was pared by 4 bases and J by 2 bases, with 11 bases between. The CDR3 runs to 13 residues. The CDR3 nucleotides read TGCAGCGTTGGAGGGGGAGAACAAGAGACCCAGTACTTC. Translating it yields CSVGGGEQETQYF.

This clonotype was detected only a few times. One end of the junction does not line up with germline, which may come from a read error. For the CDR3, the DNA is TGTGCCATCACTCAGCAGGGATATGGCAACACGTTC. Encoded protein: CAITQQGYGNTF. The chain has TRBV10-3 and TRBJ1-2; the D gene is possibly TRBD1 (5 bases). The germline CDR1 and CDR2 sequences are ENHRY and SYGVKD. The CDR3 runs 12 residues.

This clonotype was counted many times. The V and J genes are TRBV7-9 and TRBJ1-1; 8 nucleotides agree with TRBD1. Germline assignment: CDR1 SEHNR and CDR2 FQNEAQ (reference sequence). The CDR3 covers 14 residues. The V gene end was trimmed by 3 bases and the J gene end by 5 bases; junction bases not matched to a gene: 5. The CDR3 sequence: CASSFRTGWTEAFF. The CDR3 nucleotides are TGTGCCAGCAGCTTCCGGACAGGGTGGACTGAAGCTTTCTTT.

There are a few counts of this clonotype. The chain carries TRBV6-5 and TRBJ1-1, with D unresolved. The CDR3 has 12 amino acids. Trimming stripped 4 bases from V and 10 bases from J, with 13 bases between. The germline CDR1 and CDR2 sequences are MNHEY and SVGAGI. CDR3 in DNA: TGTGCCAGCAGTTTCCGAAAACTGGGAGCTTTCTTT. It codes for CASSFRKLGAFF.

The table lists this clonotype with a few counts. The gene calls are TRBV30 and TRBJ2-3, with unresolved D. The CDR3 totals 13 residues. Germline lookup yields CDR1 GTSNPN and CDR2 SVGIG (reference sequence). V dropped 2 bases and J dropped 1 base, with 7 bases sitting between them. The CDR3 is CAWSPPGTDTQYF. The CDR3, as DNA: TGTGCCTGGAGTCCTCCCGGCACAGATACGCAGTATTTT.

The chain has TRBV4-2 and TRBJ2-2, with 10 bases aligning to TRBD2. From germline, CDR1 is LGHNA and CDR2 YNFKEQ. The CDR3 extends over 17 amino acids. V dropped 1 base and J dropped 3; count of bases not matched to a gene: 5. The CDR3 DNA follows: TGTGCCAGCAGCCAAGGTGTGACTAGCGGGTACACCGGGGAGCTGTTTTTT. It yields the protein CASSQGVTSGYTGELFF.

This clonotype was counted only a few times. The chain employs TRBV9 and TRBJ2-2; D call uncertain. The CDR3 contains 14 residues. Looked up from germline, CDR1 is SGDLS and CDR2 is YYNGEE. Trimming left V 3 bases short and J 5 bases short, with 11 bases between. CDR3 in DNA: TGTGCCAGCAGCGACCTGGTGGATACCGGGGAGCTGTTTTTT. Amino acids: CASSDLVDTGELFF.

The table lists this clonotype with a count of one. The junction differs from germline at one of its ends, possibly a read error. This CDR3 is CASSFRGMADTQYF. The CDR3 bases are TGCGCCAGCAGTTTTCGGGGGATGGCAGATACGCAGTATTTT. The rearrangement links TRBV7-4 to TRBJ2-3; perhaps TRBD2 as D (6 bases). CDR3 length: 14 amino acids. CDR1 is SGHVT, CDR2 SQSDAQ, per germline.

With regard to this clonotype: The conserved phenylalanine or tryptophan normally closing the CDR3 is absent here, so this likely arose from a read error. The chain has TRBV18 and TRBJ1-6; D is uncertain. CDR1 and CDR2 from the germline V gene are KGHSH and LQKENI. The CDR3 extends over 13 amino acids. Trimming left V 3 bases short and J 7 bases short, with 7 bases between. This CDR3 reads CASSPETNSPLHS. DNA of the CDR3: TGTGCCAGCTCACCCGAAACCAATTCACCCCTCCACTCT.

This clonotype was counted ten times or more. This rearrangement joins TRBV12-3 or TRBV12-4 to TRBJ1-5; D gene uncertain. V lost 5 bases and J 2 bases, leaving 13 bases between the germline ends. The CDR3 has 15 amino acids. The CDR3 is CASSPSQVGNQPQHF. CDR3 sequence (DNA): TGTGCCAGCAGTCCCTCCCAGGTGGGCAATCAGCCCCAGCATTTT.

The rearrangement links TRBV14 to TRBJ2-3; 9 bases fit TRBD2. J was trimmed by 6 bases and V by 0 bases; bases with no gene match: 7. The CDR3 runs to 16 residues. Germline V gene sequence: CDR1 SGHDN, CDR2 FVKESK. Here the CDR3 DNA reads TGTGCCAGCAGCCAAGAGTCGGTAGCGGGGGATGATACGCAGTATTTT. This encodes CASSQESVAGDDTQYF.

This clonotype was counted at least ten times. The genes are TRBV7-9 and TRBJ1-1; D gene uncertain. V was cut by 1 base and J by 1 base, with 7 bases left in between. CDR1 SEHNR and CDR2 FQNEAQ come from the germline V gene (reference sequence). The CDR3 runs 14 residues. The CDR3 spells CASSLVTGNTEAFF. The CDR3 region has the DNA TGTGCCAGCAGCTTAGTAACGGGGAACACTGAAGCTTTCTTT.

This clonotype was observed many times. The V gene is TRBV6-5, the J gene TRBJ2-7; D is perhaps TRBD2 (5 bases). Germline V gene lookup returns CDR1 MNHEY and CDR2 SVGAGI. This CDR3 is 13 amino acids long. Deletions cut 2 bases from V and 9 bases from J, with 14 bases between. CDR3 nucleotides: TGTGCCAGCAGTTACAGAGGGATGGGTGGGCAGTACTTC. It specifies CASSYRGMGGQYF.

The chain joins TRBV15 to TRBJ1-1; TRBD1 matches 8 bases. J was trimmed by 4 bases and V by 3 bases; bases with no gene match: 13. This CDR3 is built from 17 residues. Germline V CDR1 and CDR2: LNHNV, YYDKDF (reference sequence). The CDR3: CATSSVGQGAQGTEAFF. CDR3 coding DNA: TGTGCCACCAGCAGTGTCGGGCAGGGGGCGCAGGGCACTGAAGCTTTCTTT.

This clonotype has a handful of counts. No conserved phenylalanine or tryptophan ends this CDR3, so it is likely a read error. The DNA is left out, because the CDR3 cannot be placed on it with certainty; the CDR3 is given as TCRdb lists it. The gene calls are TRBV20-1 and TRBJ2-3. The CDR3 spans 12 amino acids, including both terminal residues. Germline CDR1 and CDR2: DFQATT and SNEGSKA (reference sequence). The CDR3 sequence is CSARDRLARDLY.

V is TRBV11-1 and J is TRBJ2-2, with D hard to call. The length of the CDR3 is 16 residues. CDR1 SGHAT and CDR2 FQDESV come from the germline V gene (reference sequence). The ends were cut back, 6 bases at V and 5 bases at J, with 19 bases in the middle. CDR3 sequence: CASSTSSGSYTGELFF. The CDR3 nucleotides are TGTGCCAGCAGTACCAGTTCCGGGTCATATACCGGGGAGCTGTTTTTT.

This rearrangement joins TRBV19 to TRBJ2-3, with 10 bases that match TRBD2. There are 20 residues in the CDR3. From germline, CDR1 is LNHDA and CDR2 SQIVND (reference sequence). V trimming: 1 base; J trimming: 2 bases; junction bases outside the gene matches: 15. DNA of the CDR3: TGTGCCAGTAGTATAGGTGGGCTAGCGGGAGCTTTCCGAGACACAGATACGCAGTATTTT. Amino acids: CASSIGGLAGAFRDTDTQYF. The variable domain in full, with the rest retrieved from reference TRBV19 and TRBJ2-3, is DGGITQSPKYLFRKEGQNVTLSCEQNLNHDAMYWYRQDPGQGLRLIYYSQIVNDFQKGDIAEGYSVSREKKESFPLTVTSAQKNPTAFYLCASSIGGLAGAFRDTDTQYFGPGTRLTVL.

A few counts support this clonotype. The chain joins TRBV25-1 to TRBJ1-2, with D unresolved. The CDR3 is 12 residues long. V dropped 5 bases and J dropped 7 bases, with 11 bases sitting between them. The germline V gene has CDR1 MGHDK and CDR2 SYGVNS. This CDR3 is CASSRGLGGYTF. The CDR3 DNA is TGTGCCAGCAGTAGAGGGTTGGGTGGCTACACCTTC.

CDR3 in DNA: TGCAGTGCCGAGGGGGCTGACGAGCAGTACGTC. This codes for CSAEGADEQYV. The chain recombines TRBV20-1 with TRBJ2-7; 7 positions agree with TRBD1. Trimming removed 6 bases from V and 5 bases from J; junction bases left unmatched: 4. CDR3 length: 11 residues. Per germline, CDR1 DFQATT and CDR2 SNEGSKA (reference sequence).

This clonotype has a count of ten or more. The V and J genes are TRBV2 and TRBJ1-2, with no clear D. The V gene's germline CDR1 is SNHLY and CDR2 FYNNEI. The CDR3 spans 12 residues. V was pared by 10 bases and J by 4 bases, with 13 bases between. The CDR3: CATKSEIYGYTF. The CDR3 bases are TGTGCCACCAAGTCGGAGATCTATGGCTACACCTTC.

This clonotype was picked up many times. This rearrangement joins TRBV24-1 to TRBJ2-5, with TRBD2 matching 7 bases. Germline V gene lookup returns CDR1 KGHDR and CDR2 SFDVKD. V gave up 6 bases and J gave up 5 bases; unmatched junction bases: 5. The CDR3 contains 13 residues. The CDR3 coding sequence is TGTGCCACCAGTCGGGAGGTCTCGGAGACCCAGTACTTC. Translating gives CATSREVSETQYF.